This TCR beta chain was captured in a study of cytomegalovirus exposure and HLA in healthy donors. General study results and limits: Analysis was carried out at a later point, and it linked a missense DCLRE1C variant to TCR beta V- and J-gene trimming. In vitro assays verified that three CMV-associated chains recognized CMV antigens specifically.

Germline CDR1 and CDR2: MNHNS and SASEGT. This CDR3 region has 12 residues. The V gene end was trimmed by 8 bases and the J gene end by 4 bases; junction bases not matched to a gene: 4. With regard to this clone: Antigen specificity is unknown.

The PCR used 60 Vbeta and 13 Jbeta primers. How the authors handled the data: As a later analysis found, there were 80 million to 90 million unique TCR beta chains, of which 8.5 million to 13 million were shared. Measured with immunoSEQ multiplex PCR; TCRdb has only the in-frame clones, and not every one. D and trimming come from the DNA, and the V and J calls and clone size come from that table. Here the sample spans fewer than 90,000 clones, roughly three quarters being singletons. The TCR sequence derives from a man aged 30 to 45 in good health and CMV-seronegative. The sequenced material came from PBMCs. This chain links TRBV6-1 with TRBJ1-2, with 7 bases that match TRBD1. The CDR3 DNA is TGTGCCAGCGTGTGGGACAGCTATGGCTACACCTTC. It encodes CASVWDSYGYTF.